This TCR beta chain was sequenced during a study of T cells in Graves' hyperthyroidism and ophthalmopathy. General study results and limits: A 13 V-J model separated ophthalmopathy from stable hyperthyroidism. The blood repertoire included most of the expanded thyroid clonotypes above 0.001.

A remark on this clonotype: Antigen: not known.

Those with hyperthyroidism were 18 to 65 years old, newly diagnosed, and ill for under 2 months. Diagnoses rested on clinical symptoms, serum thyroxine and TRAb, thyroid ultrasound and orbital computed tomography. The investigators amplified TCR beta CDR3 regions from RNA transcripts. First-round RT-PCR with HTBI primers amplified the TCR CDR3 region. A single record per CDR3 protein comes from TCRdb applying MiXCR to the multiplex PCR reads. The sample lists a few hundred thousand distinct CDR3 sequences; nearly 15% were seen once. V was pared by 6 bases and J by 2 bases, with 17 bases between. CDR1 and CDR2 (germline): DFQATT, SNEGSKA (reference sequence). CDR3 size: 15 residues.

This TCR derives from a woman between 50 and 59 years old with Graves' hyperthyroidism that later progressed to Graves' ophthalmopathy. The sequenced sample was blood. This chain links TRBV20-1 with TRBJ1-5; possibly TRBD1 for D (6 bases). The CDR3 DNA reads as TGCAGTGCCCCTAGTCGGGGGCGGGGCAATCAGCCCCAGCATTTT. Its translation is CSAPSRGRGNQPQHF.